What follows are 9 T cell receptor beta chains derived from one specimen sequenced in a study of Ad26.COV2.S vaccination and SARS-CoV-2 variants. The table came from immunoSEQ multiplex PCR; TCRdb's copy has only in-frame clones and leaves some out. The sample has 400,000 to 500,000 clones; roughly 90% are singletons. Stated treatment: some 20 received Ad26.COV2.S at low or high dose, single or two shots; five or six received placebo; per-sample allocation not given. Repertoires come from day 63 after the first vaccine or placebo injection. The sample in question was peripheral blood, obtained in a trial of Ad26.COV2.S vaccine versus placebo. The receptor source for this set is a person between 18 and 60 years old who received the Ad26.COV2.S COVID-19 vaccine or a placebo.

The chain recombines TRBV24-1 with TRBJ2-2, with D unresolved. Germline CDR1 is KGHDR and CDR2 is SFDVKD. The length of the CDR3 is 17 residues. The V and J ends lost 3 bases and 5 bases respectively, with 18 bases between them. In nucleotides, the CDR3 is TGTGCCACCAGTGATAAGGTCGGGCCCTCCCGGACCGGGGAGCTGTTTTTT. It codes for CATSDKVGPSRTGELFF.

This clone has more than one count but fewer than ten. Additional DNA sequences in this sample encode the identical CDR3. The chain combines TRBV27 with TRBJ2-7; the match to TRBD1 covers 8 bases. There are 14 residues in the CDR3. J was trimmed by 3 bases and V by 6 bases; bases with no gene match: 7. Germline V gene sequence: CDR1 MNHEY, CDR2 SMNVEV (reference sequence). DNA of the CDR3: TGTGCCAGCAGAGCCGGGACAGGTCTCTACGAGCAGTACTTC. Translated, it gives CASRAGTGLYEQYF.

The chain employs TRBV28 and TRBJ1-2, with D possibly being TRBD1 (5 bases). V was pared by 3 bases and J by 4 bases, with 9 bases between. The CDR3 contains 13 residues. CDR1 is MDHEN, CDR2 SYDVKM, per germline. CDR3 in amino acids: CASSLGPSYGYTF. CDR3 in DNA: TGTGCCAGCAGTTTGGGACCGTCCTATGGCTACACCTTC.

The chain combines TRBV7-9 with TRBJ1-2; 8 bases are a match to TRBD1. Germline CDR1 and CDR2: SEHNR and FQNEAQ (reference sequence). This CDR3 is 15 amino acids long. The ends lost 7 bases at V and 4 bases at J; junction bases unmatched: 11. In DNA form, the CDR3 reads TGTGCCAGCATTAACGGGGCAGGGGGCGTCTATGGCTACACCTTC. Amino acids: CASINGAGGVYGYTF.

The chain carries TRBV9 and TRBJ2-2; D is possibly TRBD2 (6 bases). Germline lookup yields CDR1 SGDLS and CDR2 YYNGEE. The CDR3 sequence is 17 residues long. Trimming removed 1 base from V and 3 bases from J, with 16 bases in between. Here the CDR3 DNA reads TGTGCCAGCAGCGTATATTCGGGGGAGAGTGACACCGGGGAGCTGTTTTTT. The encoded protein is CASSVYSGESDTGELFF.

V usage is TRBV19 and J usage is TRBJ1-1; the D gene is possibly TRBD1 (5 bases). Germline V lookup: CDR1 LNHDA, CDR2 SQIVND (reference sequence). V gave up 5 bases and J gave up 6 bases, with 16 bases separating them. The CDR3 runs 14 residues. The CDR3: CASSPQWGSPEAFF. The CDR3 DNA sequence: TGTGCCAGTAGTCCCCAATGGGGGAGCCCTGAAGCTTTCTTT.

The rearrangement uses TRBV2 and TRBJ2-2, with 7 bases aligning to TRBD1. This CDR3 comprises 15 residues. With V trimmed by 7 bases and J by 1 base, 6 bases remained unmatched. CDR1 and CDR2 from the germline V gene are SNHLY and FYNNEI. The CDR3 region is CASMKRTGNTGELFF. The CDR3 DNA reads TGTGCCAGCATGAAAAGGACAGGGAACACCGGGGAGCTGTTTTTT.

The chain recombines TRBV11-3 with TRBJ2-3; D gene uncertain. Trimming took off 4 bases at V and 2 bases at J, with 4 bases between the two ends. CDR1 SGHNT and CDR2 YENEEA come from the germline V gene. This CDR3 has 12 residues. The CDR3 loop is CASSSHTDTQYF. The CDR3 nucleotides read TGTGCCAGCAGCTCCCACACAGATACGCAGTATTTT.

The CDR3 is CASSTAGARETQYF. The CDR3 bases are TGTGCCAGTAGTACCGCCGGGGCACGGGAGACCCAGTACTTC. The J gene is TRBJ2-5, the V gene TRBV19, with D perhaps being TRBD1 or TRBD2 (5 bases each). Germline loops: CDR1 LNHDA, CDR2 SQIVND (reference sequence). Trimming left V 4 bases short and J 5 bases short, with 14 bases between. CDR3 length equals 14 residues. Using reference TRBV19 and TRBJ2-5 for the parts outside the CDR3, the full variable domain is DGGITQSPKYLFRKEGQNVTLSCEQNLNHDAMYWYRQDPGQGLRLIYYSQIVNDFQKGDIAEGYSVSREKKESFPLTVTSAQKNPTAFYLCASSTAGARETQYFGPGTRLLVL.